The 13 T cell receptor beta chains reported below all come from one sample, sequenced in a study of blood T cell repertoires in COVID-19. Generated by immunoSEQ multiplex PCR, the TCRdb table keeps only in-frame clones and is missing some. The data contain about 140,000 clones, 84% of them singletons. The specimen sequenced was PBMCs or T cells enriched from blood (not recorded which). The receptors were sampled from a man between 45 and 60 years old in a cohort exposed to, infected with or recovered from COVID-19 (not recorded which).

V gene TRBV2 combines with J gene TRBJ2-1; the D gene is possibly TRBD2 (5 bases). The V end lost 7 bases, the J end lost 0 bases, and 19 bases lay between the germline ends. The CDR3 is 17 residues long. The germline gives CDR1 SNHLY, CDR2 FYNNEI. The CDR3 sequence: CASTPRGVPSSYNEQFF. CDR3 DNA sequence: TGTGCCAGCACCCCCCGGGGAGTACCAAGCTCCTACAATGAGCAGTTCTTC.

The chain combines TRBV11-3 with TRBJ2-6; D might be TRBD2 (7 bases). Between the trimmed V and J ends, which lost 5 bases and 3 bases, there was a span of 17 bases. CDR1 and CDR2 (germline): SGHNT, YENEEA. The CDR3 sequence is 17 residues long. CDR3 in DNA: TGTGCCAGCAGCCAACGGGGAGGGGGAAGTGGGGCCAACGTCCTGACTTTC. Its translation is CASSQRGGGSGANVLTF.

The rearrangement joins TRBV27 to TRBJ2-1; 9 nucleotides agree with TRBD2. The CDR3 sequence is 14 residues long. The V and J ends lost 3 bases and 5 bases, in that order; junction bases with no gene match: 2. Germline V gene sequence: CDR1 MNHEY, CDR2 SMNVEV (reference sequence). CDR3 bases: TGTGCCAGCAGTTTGACTAGCGGACACAATGAGCAGTTCTTC. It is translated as CASSLTSGHNEQFF.

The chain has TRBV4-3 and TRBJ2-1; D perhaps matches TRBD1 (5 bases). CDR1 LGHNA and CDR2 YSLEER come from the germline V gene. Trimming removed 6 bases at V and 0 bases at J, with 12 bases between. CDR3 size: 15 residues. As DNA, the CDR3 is TGCGCCAGCAGGGTTGACAGTAGCTCCTACAATGAGCAGTTCTTC. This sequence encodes CASRVDSSSYNEQFF.

Here the CDR3 DNA reads TGTGCCAGCGGGGGGGGCCTCAATCAGCCCCAGCATTTT. Encoded protein: CASGGGLNQPQHF. J is TRBJ1-5 and V is TRBV6-5; possibly TRBD1 for D (6 bases). CDR3 length: 13 residues. The V and J ends lost 8 bases and 3 bases respectively, with 11 bases between them. Germline-derived CDR1 and CDR2 are MNHEY and SVGAGI.

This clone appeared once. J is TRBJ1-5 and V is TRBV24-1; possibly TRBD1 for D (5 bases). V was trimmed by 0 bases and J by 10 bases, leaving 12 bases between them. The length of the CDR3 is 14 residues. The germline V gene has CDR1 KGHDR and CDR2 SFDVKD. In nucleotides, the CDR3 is TGTGCCACCAGTGATTTGAGCGGGACTGTACCCCAGCATTTT. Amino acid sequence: CATSDLSGTVPQHF.

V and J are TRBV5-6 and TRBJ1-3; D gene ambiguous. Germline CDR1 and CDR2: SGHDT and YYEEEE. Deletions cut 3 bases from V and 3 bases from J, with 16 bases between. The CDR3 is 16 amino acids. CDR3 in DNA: TGTGCCAGCAGCTGGTCCGGACTAGCGGTTGGAAACACCATATATTTT. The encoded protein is CASSWSGLAVGNTIYF.

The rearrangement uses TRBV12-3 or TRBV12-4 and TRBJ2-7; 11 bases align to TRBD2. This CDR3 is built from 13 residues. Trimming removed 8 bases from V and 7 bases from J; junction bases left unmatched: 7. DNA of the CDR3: TGTGCCAGCCTACTAGCGGGAGAGAAAGAGCAGTACTTC. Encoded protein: CASLLAGEKEQYF.

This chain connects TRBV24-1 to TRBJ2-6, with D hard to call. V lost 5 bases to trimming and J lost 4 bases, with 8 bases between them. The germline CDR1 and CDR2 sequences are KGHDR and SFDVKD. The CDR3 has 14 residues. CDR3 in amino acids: CATSGAYGANVLTF. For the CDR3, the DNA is TGTGCCACCAGTGGGGCTTACGGGGCCAACGTCCTGACTTTC.

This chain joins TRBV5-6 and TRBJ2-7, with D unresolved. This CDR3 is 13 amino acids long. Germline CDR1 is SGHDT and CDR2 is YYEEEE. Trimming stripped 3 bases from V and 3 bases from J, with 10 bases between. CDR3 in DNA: TGTGCCAGCAGCTCGTCTCCGGGCTACGAGCAGTACTTC. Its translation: CASSSSPGYEQYF.

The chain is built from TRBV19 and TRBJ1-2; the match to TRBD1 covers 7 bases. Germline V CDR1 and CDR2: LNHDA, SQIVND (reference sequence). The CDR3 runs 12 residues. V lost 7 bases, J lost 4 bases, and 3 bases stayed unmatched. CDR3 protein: CASTGTAYGYTF. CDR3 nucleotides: TGTGCCAGTACCGGGACAGCCTATGGCTACACCTTC.

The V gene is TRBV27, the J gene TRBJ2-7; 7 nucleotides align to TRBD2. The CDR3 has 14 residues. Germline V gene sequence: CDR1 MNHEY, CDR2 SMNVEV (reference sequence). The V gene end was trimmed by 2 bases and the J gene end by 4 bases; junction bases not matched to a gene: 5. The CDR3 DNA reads TGTGCCAGCAGTTTAGGGAGGGTGGGATACGAGCAGTACTTC. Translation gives CASSLGRVGYEQYF.

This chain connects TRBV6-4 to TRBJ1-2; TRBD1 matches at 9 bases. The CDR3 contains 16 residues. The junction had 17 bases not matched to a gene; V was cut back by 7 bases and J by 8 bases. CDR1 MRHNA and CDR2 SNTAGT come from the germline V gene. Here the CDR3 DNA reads TGTGCCAGCATACGGGGGACAGGGTTTCTCGGGTACGGCTACACCTTC. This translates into CASIRGTGFLGYGYTF.